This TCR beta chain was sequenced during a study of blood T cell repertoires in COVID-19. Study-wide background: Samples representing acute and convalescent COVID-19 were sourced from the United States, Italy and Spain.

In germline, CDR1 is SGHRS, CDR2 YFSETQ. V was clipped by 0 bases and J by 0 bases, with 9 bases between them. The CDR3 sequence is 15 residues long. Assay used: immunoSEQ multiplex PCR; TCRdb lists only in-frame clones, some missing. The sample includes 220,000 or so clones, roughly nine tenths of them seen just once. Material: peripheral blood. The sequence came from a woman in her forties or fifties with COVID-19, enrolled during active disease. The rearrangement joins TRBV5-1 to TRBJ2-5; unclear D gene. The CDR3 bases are TGCGCCAGCAGCTTGGGCGGATCATACCAAGAGACCCAGTACTTC. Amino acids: CASSLGGSYQETQYF.